A selection of T cell receptor beta chains follows, all from one sample in a study of cytomegalovirus exposure and HLA in healthy donors. The method was immunoSEQ multiplex PCR; TCRdb's version includes in-frame clones alone and lacks a portion of them. The sample contains 100,000 to 130,000 clones, 82% of which appear only once. The sequenced sample consisted of PBMCs. The receptors shown here come from a man under 40 in good health and CMV-seropositive. The conserved cysteine and the conserved F or W are not part of the CDR3 here.

>TRBV7-8|TRBJ2-7
ASSLVHGSSYEQY
>TRBV27|TRBJ1-1
ASSWTGITEAF
>TRBV9|TRBJ1-2
ASSGTGFYGYT
>TRBV13|TRBJ2-3
ASSAGQGDTQY
>TRBV6-4|TRBJ1-2
ASSDGVAGYT
>TRBV7-2|TRBJ2-5
ASSFTSGPGGETQY
>TRBV5-4|TRBJ1-6
ASSPDRSSYNSPLH
>TRBV10-3|TRBJ2-6
AISDTTSSGANVLT
>TRBV30|TRBJ1-5
AWSPSGDQPQH
>TRBV11-2|TRBJ2-7
ASSLVTRWQY
>TRBV19|TRBJ2-1
ASSEQGATGEQF
>TRBV10-3|TRBJ1-2
AISESEDRGRSNYGYT
>TRBV9|TRBJ2-2
ASSLRTSGNTGELF
>TRBV27|TRBJ2-6
ASRLTGSGANGLT
>TRBV6-5|TRBJ1-5
ASSPDRDNQPQH
>TRBV6-5|TRBJ1-2
ASSYLYGYT
>TRBV19|TRBJ2-1
ASSIGYNEQF
>TRBV11-2|TRBJ2-5
ASSSGGFSIGETQY